Each of the 5 T cell receptor beta chains below was sequenced from the same sample in a study of PD-1 blockade in classical Hodgkin lymphoma. Data came from immunoSEQ multiplex PCR; TCRdb stores just in-frame clones and leaves some out. Of about 18,000 clones in the sample, about nine tenths were seen once. Every one of the patients relapsed after autologous stem cell transplantation (brentuximab vedotin exposure was variable). The sequenced sample was peripheral blood mononuclear cells (PBMCs), obtained before the second cycle of nivolumab. All receptors derive from a human donor with classical Hodgkin lymphoma.

The rearrangement links TRBV5-1 to TRBJ1-6; TRBD1 matches at 10 bases. This CDR3 spans 15 amino acids. J was trimmed by 8 bases and V by 1 base; bases with no gene match: 3. CDR1 and CDR2 from the germline V gene are SGHRS and YFSETQ. The CDR3 loop is CASSLQGTGDSPLHF. The CDR3 region has the DNA TGCGCCAGCAGCTTGCAGGGGACAGGGGATTCACCCCTCCACTTT. The full variable domain, with the rest looked up from reference TRBV5-1 and TRBJ1-6, is KAGVTQTPRYLIKTRGQQVTLSCSPISGHRSVSWYQQTPGQGLQFLFEYFSETQRNKGNFPGRFSGRQFSNSRSEMNVSTLELGDSALYLCASSLQGTGDSPLHFGNGTRLTVT.

Only one count was recorded for this clone. This sequence joins TRBV5-1 and TRBJ2-7, with D possibly being TRBD1 (6 bases). Per germline, CDR1 SGHRS and CDR2 YFSETQ. With 4 bases removed from V and 3 bases from J, the gap between germline ends came to 17 bases. CDR3 length equals 15 residues. CDR3 protein: CASSPSGTSDYEQYF. DNA of the CDR3: TGCGCCAGCAGCCCATCCGGGACAAGCGACTACGAGCAGTACTTC.

In this sample, this clone turned up a few times. The rearrangement joins TRBV7-8 to TRBJ2-7, with D unresolved. The CDR3 extends over 15 amino acids. In germline, CDR1 is SGHVS, CDR2 FQNEAQ. Between the trimmed V and J ends, which lost 4 bases and 4 bases, there was a span of 17 bases. CDR3 amino acids: CASSYSPEPMYEQYF. For the CDR3, the DNA is TGTGCCAGCAGCTACAGCCCAGAACCCATGTACGAGCAGTACTTC.

The chain combines TRBV5-1 with TRBJ2-1, with TRBD2 identical over 9 bases. CDR1 and CDR2 from the germline V gene are SGHRS and YFSETQ. V trimming: 4 bases; J trimming: 8 bases; junction bases outside the gene matches: 10. The CDR3 is made up of 15 amino acids. The chain's CDR3 is CASSTGLAGSDEQFF. For the CDR3, the DNA is TGCGCCAGCAGCACGGGGCTAGCGGGGAGCGATGAGCAGTTCTTC.

V and J are TRBV28 and TRBJ1-4, with a weak D call TRBD1 (5 bases). CDR3 length: 15 amino acids. V dropped 6 bases and J dropped 4 bases, with 15 bases sitting between them. Germline lookup yields CDR1 MDHEN and CDR2 SYDVKM. Written as DNA, the CDR3 is TGTGCCAGCAGCTTGCCGGGGGTGGGTAATGAAAAACTGTTTTTT. Its translation is CASSLPGVGNEKLFF.